A single sample gave rise to the 26 T cell receptor beta chains below, sequenced in a study of preoperative IRX-2 immunotherapy in early breast cancer (dated by TCRdb to the late 2010s). The method behind the library was the immunoSEQ multiplex PCR assay. TCRdb limited this immuneACCESS table to in-frame rearrangements with V and J called. A share of clones is missing; checked studies link under half to unresolved V genes, and the rest is unexplained. The sample table shows roughly 45,000 clones, and approximately 95% are seen once. The biggest ten clones account for 1.6% of the sample. Read against the paper, the sample's treatment or condition label means: preoperative locoregional IRX-2 cytokine immunotherapy. The material was tumor tissue, obtained after IRX-2 immunotherapy. These receptors were collected from a human donor with breast cancer.

The chain has TRBV5-1 and TRBJ2-1; perhaps TRBD1 as D (5 bases). This CDR3 spans 14 amino acids. V was cut by 4 bases and J by 4 bases, with 12 bases left in between. Germline V gene sequence: CDR1 SGHRS, CDR2 YFSETQ. This CDR3 reads CASSGSTGYNEQFF. The CDR3 region has the DNA TGCGCCAGCAGCGGATCCACAGGTTACAATGAGCAGTTCTTC. The variable domain in full, completed from reference TRBV5-1 and TRBJ2-1, reads KAGVTQTPRYLIKTRGQQVTLSCSPISGHRSVSWYQQTPGQGLQFLFEYFSETQRNKGNFPGRFSGRQFSNSRSEMNVSTLELGDSALYLCASSGSTGYNEQFFGPGTRLTVL.

V gene TRBV5-6 combines with J gene TRBJ2-5; 7 bases agree with TRBD1. V lost 4 bases and J lost 5; bases outside the gene matches: 5. CDR1 and CDR2 from the germline V gene are SGHDT and YYEEEE. The length of the CDR3 is 13 residues. CDR3 sequence reads: CASSVTGVETQYF. Written as DNA, the CDR3 is TGTGCCAGCAGCGTAACAGGGGTGGAGACCCAGTACTTC.

The chain has TRBV21-1 and TRBJ1-6; TRBD1, as called in the table, went unchecked against the DNA. TRBV21-1 is a pseudogene segment. This CDR3 is built from 16 residues. DNA for the CDR3: TGTGCCAGCAGCATAAGGACAGGTCTCTATAATTCACCCCTCCACTTT. This codes for CASSIRTGLYNSPLHF.

This chain connects TRBV7-2 to TRBJ2-3; 16 bases are a match to TRBD2. This CDR3 comprises 17 residues. V lost 5 bases to trimming and J lost 4 bases; unmatched junction nucleotides: 6. Looked up from germline, CDR1 is SGHTA and CDR2 is FQGNSA. The CDR3 bases are TGTGCCAGCAGCCCCCCGGGACTAGCGGGAGGGGCAGATACGCAGTATTTT. Translated, it gives CASSPPGLAGGADTQYF.

This chain links TRBV21-1 with TRBJ1-6; TRBD1, the D gene given by the table, was not confirmed from the DNA. TRBV21-1 is a listed pseudogene. The CDR3 has 17 amino acids. This chain's CDR3 is CASSKFATRGDNSPLHF. CDR3 DNA sequence: TGTGCCAGCAGCAAATTCGCTACCAGGGGGGATAATTCACCCCTCCACTTT.

J is TRBJ1-1 and V is TRBV18; D is undetermined. Trimming cost V 0 bases and J 3 bases, with 5 bases left between them. Germline V gives CDR1 KGHSH, CDR2 LQKENI. The CDR3 is made up of 13 amino acids. CDR3 protein: CASSPPGYTEAFF. The CDR3, as DNA: TGTGCCAGCTCACCACCTGGGTACACTGAAGCTTTCTTT.

This chain joins TRBV9 and TRBJ2-1, with 8 bases lining up with TRBD2. CDR3 length: 15 amino acids. With 3 bases clipped from V and 0 bases from J, the junction kept 2 bases outside the gene matches. Germline lookup yields CDR1 SGDLS and CDR2 YYNGEE. Written as DNA, the CDR3 is TGTGCCAGCAGCGGGGGACTAGTCTCCTACAATGAGCAGTTCTTC. It translates to CASSGGLVSYNEQFF. Full variable domain (outside the CDR3, taken from reference TRBV9 and TRBJ2-1): DSGVTQTPKHLITATGQRVTLRCSPRSGDLSVYWYQQSLDQGLQFLIQYYNGEERAKGNILERFSAQQFPDLHSELNLSSLELGDSALYFCASSGGLVSYNEQFFGPGTRLTVL.

This clone appeared once. The J gene is TRBJ1-3, the V gene TRBV7-9; possible D gene TRBD1, 6 bases. Germline V gives CDR1 SEHNR, CDR2 FQNEAQ (reference sequence). The length of the CDR3 is 16 residues. The ends were cut back, 4 bases at V and 0 bases at J, with 13 bases in the middle. CDR3 sequence: CASSSPVGGSGNTIYF. CDR3 coding DNA: TGTGCCAGCAGCTCACCCGTAGGGGGCTCTGGAAACACCATATATTTT.

The chain recombines TRBV7-8 with TRBJ2-2; 7 positions agree with TRBD2. Germline lookup yields CDR1 SGHVS and CDR2 FQNEAQ. The J segment lost 1 base and the V segment lost 4 bases, leaving 3 bases of the junction unmatched. There are 15 residues in the CDR3. CDR3 in amino acids: CASSYGGGNTGELFF. The CDR3 DNA reads TGTGCCAGCAGCTATGGCGGGGGGAACACCGGGGAGCTGTTTTTT.

The rearrangement uses TRBV28 and TRBJ2-7, with D hard to call. Germline loops: CDR1 MDHEN, CDR2 SYDVKM. V was pared by 7 bases and J by 2 bases, with 15 bases between. The CDR3 spans 14 residues. CDR3 amino acids: CASTSSRQAYEQYF. CDR3 nucleotide sequence: TGTGCCAGCACTTCGAGTCGCCAAGCCTACGAGCAGTACTTC. Based on the CDR3 plus reference TRBV28 and TRBJ2-7, the full variable domain is DVKVTQSSRYLVKRTGEKVFLECVQDMDHENMFWYRQDPGLGLRLIYFSYDVKMKEKGDIPEGYSVSREKKERFSLILESASTNQTSMYLCASTSSRQAYEQYFGPGTRLTVT.

The gene calls are TRBV4-3 and TRBJ2-7; the D is unclear. The CDR3 contains 16 residues. The germline gives CDR1 LGHNA, CDR2 YSLEER. The V end was cut by 3 bases, the J end by 3 bases, with 18 bases between. The CDR3 reads CASSHPPGVASYEQYF. The CDR3 DNA is TGCGCCAGCAGCCATCCCCCCGGTGTCGCGAGCTACGAGCAGTACTTC.

In this sample, this clone turned up a few times. V is TRBV18 and J is TRBJ2-2, with D possibly being TRBD1 (6 bases). The ends were cut back, 2 bases at V and 2 bases at J, with 15 bases in the middle. This CDR3 is 17 amino acids long. Germline V lookup: CDR1 KGHSH, CDR2 LQKENI. Written as DNA, the CDR3 is TGTGCCAGCTCACCATGGTACAGGGAAGAAAACACCGGGGAGCTGTTTTTT. Its translation is CASSPWYREENTGELFF.

The chain's CDR3 is CSGDRGGTDTQYF. The CDR3 bases are TGCAGCGGGGACAGGGGCGGAACAGATACGCAGTATTTT. This chain links TRBV29-1 with TRBJ2-3, with TRBD1 matching 10 bases. Germline V gene sequence: CDR1 SQVTM, CDR2 ANQGSEA. CDR3 size: 13 residues. J gave up 3 bases and V 7 bases, and 4 bases lay outside the gene matches.

This clone appeared a single time. This sequence joins TRBV28 and TRBJ2-7; D possibly uses TRBD1 or TRBD2 (5 bases each). The ends were cut back, 5 bases at V and 9 bases at J, with 14 bases in the middle. The CDR3 spans 12 residues. Germline CDR1 reads MDHEN; CDR2 reads SYDVKM. The CDR3 is CASSPPRGPQYF. The CDR3 DNA is TGTGCCAGCAGTCCCCCGAGGGGCCCGCAGTACTTC.

The chain couples TRBV18 to TRBJ1-6; D is possibly TRBD1 (6 bases). V was cut by 1 base and J by 9 bases, with 10 bases left in between. This CDR3 is 14 amino acids long. CDR1 is KGHSH and CDR2 is LQKENI in the germline V gene. CDR3 sequence: CASSPQGEGSPLHF. The CDR3 coding sequence is TGTGCCAGCTCACCACAGGGGGAAGGTTCACCCCTCCACTTT.

The gene calls are TRBV27 and TRBJ2-3; unclear D gene. In germline, CDR1 is MNHEY, CDR2 SMNVEV (reference sequence). Trimming pared 5 bases from V and 2 bases from J, leaving 14 bases between. This CDR3 has 15 amino acids. This CDR3 is CASSPRSAVTDTQYF. In DNA form, the CDR3 reads TGTGCCAGCAGTCCCAGGTCCGCGGTCACAGATACGCAGTATTTT.

The rearrangement links TRBV5-1 to TRBJ1-4; 9 nucleotides match TRBD1. The CDR3 length is 14 residues. J lost 7 bases, V lost 4 bases, and 5 bases had no gene match. Germline CDR1 SGHRS, CDR2 YFSETQ. The CDR3 DNA follows: TGCGCCAGCAGCGGTACAGGGGGCATTGAAAAACTGTTTTTT. This encodes CASSGTGGIEKLFF.

J is TRBJ2-5 and V is TRBV9; TRBD1 or TRBD2 may be the D gene (5 bases each). Germline V lookup: CDR1 SGDLS, CDR2 YYNGEE. Trimming cost V 1 base and J 5 bases, with 15 bases left between them. The CDR3 has 15 amino acids. CDR3 sequence (DNA): TGTGCCAGCAGCGTAACTCGGGGCAGGGTGGAGACCCAGTACTTC. Protein sequence: CASSVTRGRVETQYF.

This sequence joins TRBV5-4 and TRBJ1-1; D unclear. Trimming removed 0 bases from V and 1 base from J, with 7 bases in between. Germline assignment: CDR1 SGHNT and CDR2 YYREEE (reference sequence). This CDR3 contains 14 residues. The chain's CDR3 is CASSLGHPNTEAFF. For the CDR3, the DNA is TGTGCCAGCAGCTTGGGACACCCGAACACTGAAGCTTTCTTT.

V and J are TRBV19 and TRBJ1-6, with 8 bases aligning to TRBD1. CDR3 size: 18 residues. Germline values: CDR1 LNHDA, CDR2 SQIVND (reference sequence). With V trimmed by 2 bases and J by 0 bases, 6 bases remained unmatched. CDR3 coding DNA: TGTGCCAGTAGTATAACCCGACAGGGGAGCTCCTATAATTCACCCCTCCACTTT. Encoded protein: CASSITRQGSSYNSPLHF.

This sequence joins TRBV7-8 and TRBJ1-2; the match to TRBD1 covers 7 bases. V shed 5 bases and J 5 bases; nucleotides not matched to a gene: 2. Per germline, CDR1 SGHVS and CDR2 FQNEAQ. The CDR3 is made up of 12 amino acids. This CDR3 reads CASSRTGYGYTF. The CDR3 DNA is TGTGCCAGCAGCAGGACAGGTTATGGCTACACCTTC.

In the case of this clone: The sample carries other DNA sequences with the same CDR3. CDR3 residues: CASSLAGASTDTQYF. The CDR3 DNA reads as TGTGCCAGCAGTTTAGCGGGGGCTAGCACAGATACGCAGTATTTT. The V call is TRBV28, the J call TRBJ2-3; a possible D gene is TRBD2 (7 bases). Germline CDR1 is MDHEN and CDR2 is SYDVKM. This CDR3 contains 15 residues. Trimming took off 2 bases at V and 0 bases at J, with 9 bases between the two ends.

The gene calls are TRBV5-7 and TRBJ1-5; D is uncertain. TRBV5-7 is classed as an ORF, of uncertain function. Trimming stripped 3 bases from V and 10 bases from J, with 23 bases between. The CDR3 consists of 16 residues. As DNA, the CDR3 is TGTGCCAGCAGCTCCCACGGCCGGAGGGATCAAGGCCCCCAGCATTTT. Its protein is CASSSHGRRDQGPQHF.

The chain couples TRBV2 to TRBJ2-7; 10 nucleotides align to TRBD1. CDR3 length equals 13 residues. V lost 6 bases, J lost 6 bases, and 5 bases stayed unmatched. Germline values: CDR1 SNHLY, CDR2 FYNNEI. CDR3 residues: CASRPGQGTEQYF. In DNA, the CDR3 is TGTGCCAGCAGACCGGGACAGGGGACCGAGCAGTACTTC.

CDR3 protein: CASSLARRYGYTF. The DNA of the CDR3 is TGTGCCAGCAGCTTAGCGAGACGGTATGGCTACACCTTC. The chain employs TRBV7-2 and TRBJ1-2; D not resolved. The CDR3 contains 13 residues. CDR1 and CDR2 from the germline V gene are SGHTA and FQGNSA. Between the trimmed V and J ends, which lost 0 bases and 5 bases, there was a span of 7 bases. Combining the CDR3 with reference TRBV7-2 and TRBJ1-2 gives the whole variable domain GAGVSQSPSNKVTEKGKDVELRCDPISGHTALYWYRQSLGQGLEFLIYFQGNSAPDKSGLPSDRFSAERTGGSVSTLTIQRTQQEDSAVYLCASSLARRYGYTFGSGTRLTVV.

This chain uses TRBV28 with TRBJ1-4; TRBD1 might be the D (6 bases). The CDR3 is made up of 13 amino acids. Germline V gives CDR1 MDHEN, CDR2 SYDVKM. V lost 7 bases and J lost 5, with 11 bases in between. This CDR3 is CASIRGPNEKLFF. The CDR3 DNA reads TGTGCCAGCATACGGGGGCCCAATGAAAAACTGTTTTTT.